A single sample is the source of the 13 T cell receptor beta chains below, sequenced in a study of OX40 agonist ivuxolimab in advanced cancers. Libraries were prepared by immunoSEQ multiplex PCR; TCRdb keeps only in-frame clonotypes and omits some of them. The sample contains 15,000 to 20,000 clones, 70% to 85% of which appear only once. This material consisted of CD4+ or CD8+ T cells sorted from blood, taken in a trial of the OX40 agonist ivuxolimab. These receptors came from an adult with an advanced solid tumor such as melanoma, head and neck, liver or kidney cancer.

V and J are TRBV29-1 and TRBJ1-1, with a weak D call TRBD1 (5 bases). The germline V gene has CDR1 SQVTM and CDR2 ANQGSEA. The germline V and J ends were trimmed by 4 bases and 0 bases, with 12 bases remaining between them. The CDR3 runs 14 residues. The CDR3 DNA follows: TGCAGCGTTGCCCTGACAGAGATGAACACTGAAGCTTTCTTT. This sequence encodes CSVALTEMNTEAFF.

V is TRBV7-6 and J is TRBJ1-2; TRBD1 matches at 9 bases. CDR1 and CDR2 from the germline V gene are SGHVS and FNYEAQ. The length of the CDR3 is 13 residues. Trimming at V came to 5 bases and at J to 6 bases, leaving 4 bases not matched to a gene. This CDR3 is CASSLTGGDGYTF. The CDR3 region has the DNA TGTGCCAGCAGCCTAACAGGGGGCGATGGCTACACCTTC.

There are a few counts of this clone. J is TRBJ2-7 and V is TRBV18; no clear D. CDR1 and CDR2 from the germline V gene are KGHSH and LQKENI. The length of the CDR3 is 13 residues. V shed 3 bases and J shed 5 bases, with 11 bases lying between them. CDR3 region: CASSPGGRNEQYF. In DNA, the CDR3 is TGTGCCAGCTCACCGGGTGGTCGCAACGAGCAGTACTTC.

This chain uses TRBV5-4 with TRBJ2-7; 8 positions agree with TRBD1. The CDR3 extends over 14 amino acids. Germline lookup yields CDR1 SGHNT and CDR2 YYREEE (reference sequence). Trimming took 4 bases from V and 3 from J; bases not matched to a gene: 6. This CDR3 reads CASSVGQGGYEQYF. The CDR3 region has the DNA TGTGCCAGCAGCGTAGGACAGGGTGGCTACGAGCAGTACTTC.

The chain combines TRBV7-3 with TRBJ2-1, with 9 bases matching TRBD2. This CDR3 contains 17 residues. The trim removed 3 bases at V and 5 bases at J, leaving 11 bases unmatched. The germline V gene has CDR1 SGHTA and CDR2 FQGTGA. CDR3 in DNA: TGTGCCAGCAGCTTCCTCGCGGGAGGGTCTAGGGACAATGAGCAGTTCTTC. This encodes CASSFLAGGSRDNEQFF.

The chain links TRBV27 to TRBJ2-1, with D maybe TRBD1 (5 bases). The CDR3 is made up of 15 amino acids. CDR1 MNHEY and CDR2 SMNVEV come from the germline V gene (reference sequence). The ends were cut back, 2 bases at V and 1 base at J, with 9 bases in the middle. The CDR3 here is CASSLRRASYNEQFF. The CDR3 nucleotides read TGTGCCAGCAGTTTACGCAGGGCTTCCTACAATGAGCAGTTCTTC.

The chain uses TRBV11-2 and TRBJ2-1; D is uncertain. The length of the CDR3 is 11 residues. The V end lost 3 bases, the J end lost 12 bases, and 9 bases lay between the germline ends. Germline V lookup: CDR1 SGHAT, CDR2 FQNNGV. The CDR3 DNA reads TGTGCCAGCAGCTTGATAGGGCCGCAGTTCTTC. Amino acid sequence: CASSLIGPQFF.

The genes are TRBV6-1 and TRBJ1-6; TRBD1 matches at 9 bases. Germline values: CDR1 MNHNS, CDR2 SASEGT. The CDR3 consists of 14 residues. Trimming took 6 bases from V and 8 from J; bases not matched to a gene: 5. The chain's CDR3 is CASSPDRGYSPLHF. CDR3 coding DNA: TGTGCCAGCAGCCCGGACAGGGGCTATTCACCCCTCCACTTT.

The chain links TRBV27 to TRBJ1-1; TRBD1 matches at 7 bases. V was pared by 5 bases and J by 7 bases, with 13 bases of the junction left unmatched. The length of the CDR3 is 15 residues. Germline-derived CDR1 and CDR2 are MNHEY and SMNVEV (reference sequence). The CDR3 sequence is CASSETAPSGGEAFF. The CDR3 DNA reads as TGTGCCAGCAGTGAAACAGCTCCGTCAGGGGGTGAAGCTTTCTTT.

The chain employs TRBV27 and TRBJ2-1; D is unclear. In germline, CDR1 is MNHEY, CDR2 SMNVEV (reference sequence). This CDR3 spans 13 amino acids. V was shortened by 8 bases and J by 2 bases, with 10 bases between the two germline ends. DNA for the CDR3: TGTGCCAGCGGCCTAAACCCCTACAATGAGCAGTTCTTC. It specifies CASGLNPYNEQFF.

In this sample, this clone turned up once. The chain joins TRBV6-5 to TRBJ1-2, with 7 bases fitting TRBD1. V lost 5 bases to trimming and J lost 2 bases; unmatched junction nucleotides: 5. Germline lookup yields CDR1 MNHEY and CDR2 SVGAGI. CDR3 length: 14 residues. CDR3 DNA sequence: TGTGCCAGCAGTCCAACAGGGGTCAACTATGGCTACACCTTC. Its translation: CASSPTGVNYGYTF.

This chain links TRBV4-1 with TRBJ2-7, with TRBD1 as a possible D gene (6 bases). Germline lookup yields CDR1 MGHRA and CDR2 YSYEKL. With 5 bases removed from V and 2 bases from J, the gap between germline ends came to 16 bases. The CDR3 extends over 15 amino acids. The CDR3, as DNA: TGCGCCAGCAGCTGGACAAACGGACAGACCTACGAGCAGTACTTC. Its translation is CASSWTNGQTYEQYF.

This chain joins TRBV19 and TRBJ2-1; 7 bases agree with TRBD2. The CDR3 consists of 12 residues. CDR1 is LNHDA and CDR2 is SQIVND in the germline V gene (reference sequence). V shed 7 bases, J shed 9 bases, and the junction held 6 bases outside the gene matches. CDR3 coding DNA: TGTGCCAGTACCAACTCGGGGGGTGAGCAGTTCTTC. It is translated as CASTNSGGEQFF. Filled out from reference TRBV19 and TRBJ2-1, the complete variable domain reads DGGITQSPKYLFRKEGQNVTLSCEQNLNHDAMYWYRQDPGQGLRLIYYSQIVNDFQKGDIAEGYSVSREKKESFPLTVTSAQKNPTAFYLCASTNSGGEQFFGPGTRLTVL.